This passage covers 27 T cell receptor beta chains from one sample sequenced in a study of blood T cell repertoires in COVID-19. Sequencing used immunoSEQ multiplex PCR; TCRdb keeps in-frame clones, though not all of them. The sample contains 300,000 to 400,000 clones, approximately 90% of which appear only once. Sequencing was performed on peripheral blood. All receptors derive from a woman between 18 and 30 years old who had recovered from COVID-19.

The chain is built from TRBV2 and TRBJ1-6; D perhaps matches TRBD1 (5 bases). With 7 bases removed from V and 9 bases from J, the gap between germline ends came to 16 bases. Germline CDR1 is SNHLY and CDR2 is FYNNEI. There are 14 residues in the CDR3. The DNA for the CDR3 is TGTGCCAGCACAAGGGAGGGTAGGGGTTCACCCCTCCACTTT. It specifies CASTREGRGSPLHF.

The V gene is TRBV14, the J gene TRBJ2-7; 7 nucleotides line up with TRBD1. CDR1 is SGHDN and CDR2 is FVKESK in the germline V gene. V lost 0 bases, J lost 1 base, and 3 bases stayed unmatched. The length of the CDR3 is 15 residues. The CDR3 coding sequence is TGTGCCAGCAGCCAAGATCCGACAGGGTCCTACGAGCAGTACGTC. This encodes CASSQDPTGSYEQYV.

Of note for this clone: This specimen includes other DNA sequences encoding the same CDR3. The chain employs TRBV7-2 and TRBJ2-5, with 10 bases matching TRBD2. Germline V gene sequence: CDR1 SGHTA, CDR2 FQGNSA. V lost 3 bases and J lost 5; bases outside the gene matches: 6. The CDR3 extends over 15 amino acids. The CDR3 reads CASSFSSGGGETQYF. CDR3 sequence (DNA): TGTGCCAGCAGCTTTTCTAGCGGGGGAGGGGAGACCCAGTACTTC.

The rearrangement uses TRBV7-8 and TRBJ1-5; 7 positions match TRBD1. This CDR3 contains 16 residues. The ends lost 5 bases at V and 2 bases at J; junction bases unmatched: 9. The germline V gene has CDR1 SGHVS and CDR2 FQNEAQ. The CDR3 coding sequence is TGTGCCAGCAGCCGATTAGTAGGGGGCCGCAATCAGCCCCAGCATTTT. Its translation is CASSRLVGGRNQPQHF.

The chain couples TRBV6-1 to TRBJ1-2; a weak D match, TRBD1 (6 bases). V shed 2 bases and J shed 5 bases, with 12 bases lying between them. Germline lookup yields CDR1 MNHNS and CDR2 SASEGT. This CDR3 is 14 amino acids long. In DNA, the CDR3 is TGTGCCAGCAGTGAATCGACAGGCGGGTATGGCTACACCTTC. Its translation: CASSESTGGYGYTF.

The CDR3 region is CASSIPGLGSIKNIQYF. Here the CDR3 DNA reads TGTGCCAGCAGCATCCCGGGACTAGGGAGTATCAAAAACATTCAGTACTTC. The chain has TRBV7-2 and TRBJ2-4, with 8 bases aligning to TRBD2. V shed 5 bases and J 3 bases; nucleotides not matched to a gene: 12. Germline CDR1 is SGHTA and CDR2 is FQGNSA. CDR3 length equals 17 residues.

V usage is TRBV6-5 and J usage is TRBJ1-1, with TRBD1 matching over 8 bases. This CDR3 contains 14 residues. V trimming: 7 bases; J trimming: 1 base; junction bases outside the gene matches: 5. From germline, CDR1 is MNHEY and CDR2 SVGAGI. CDR3 sequence (DNA): TGTGCCAGCAAGACAGGGGCAAAGAACACTGAAGCTTTCTTT. Its protein is CASKTGAKNTEAFF.

This chain links TRBV11-3 with TRBJ1-2; 12 bases fit TRBD1. Germline assignment: CDR1 SGHNT and CDR2 YENEEA. The V gene end was trimmed by 6 bases and the J gene end by 8 bases; junction bases not matched to a gene: 13. The CDR3 spans 16 residues. CDR3 DNA: TGTGCCAGCAGTCATCCGGAGGGACAGGGGGCTTGGGGCTACACCTTC. This codes for CASSHPEGQGAWGYTF.

This rearrangement joins TRBV6-2 or TRBV6-3 to TRBJ2-1; D is undetermined. This CDR3 has 14 amino acids. Germline V lookup: CDR1 MNHEY, CDR2 SVGEGT. Trimming took off 6 bases at V and 2 bases at J, with 11 bases between the two ends. CDR3 bases: TGTGCCAGCAGCCGCGGTACCACCTACAATGAGCAGTTCTTC. It translates to CASSRGTTYNEQFF.

This clone was found once. The chain has TRBV6-5 and TRBJ1-1, with D uncertain. Germline V gene sequence: CDR1 MNHEY, CDR2 SVGAGI. Deletions cut 7 bases from V and 5 bases from J, with 11 bases between. The CDR3 totals 12 residues. CDR3 protein: CASIRRGTEAFF. The CDR3 DNA reads as TGTGCCAGCATCCGTCGGGGAACTGAAGCTTTCTTT.

The rearrangement links TRBV11-2 to TRBJ2-5, with TRBD1 matching over 8 bases. Trimming removed 5 bases from V and 2 bases from J; junction bases left unmatched: 10. This CDR3 has 16 residues. Germline assignment: CDR1 SGHAT and CDR2 FQNNGV. The CDR3 loop is CASSAILGQAQETQYF. DNA for the CDR3: TGTGCCAGCAGCGCAATCCTGGGACAGGCTCAAGAGACCCAGTACTTC.

This chain joins TRBV2 and TRBJ2-5; D perhaps matches TRBD1 (5 bases). With 8 bases removed from V and 5 bases from J, the gap between germline ends came to 18 bases. Germline assignment: CDR1 SNHLY and CDR2 FYNNEI. CDR3 size: 14 residues. CDR3 DNA: TGTGCCAGCTCGCAGAAGGGGCGCACGGAGACCCAGTACTTC. It translates to CASSQKGRTETQYF.

This rearrangement joins TRBV6-2 or TRBV6-3 to TRBJ1-4, with no clear D. Germline V lookup: CDR1 MNHEY, CDR2 SVGEGT. CDR3 length: 15 residues. V was trimmed by 3 bases and J by 7 bases, leaving 15 bases between them. CDR3 DNA: TGTGCCAGCAGTTATACACTGCCGCGAGGTGAAAAACTGTTTTTT. As protein: CASSYTLPRGEKLFF.

This clone has just one count. This chain links TRBV29-1 with TRBJ2-3; D uncertain. The CDR3 runs to 12 residues. CDR1 SQVTM and CDR2 ANQGSEA come from the germline V gene. The V end was cut by 3 bases, the J end by 6 bases, with 10 bases between. The CDR3 nucleotides are TGCAGCGTTGATGGTTCCGGGGATACGCAGTATTTT. It yields the protein CSVDGSGDTQYF.

The chain employs TRBV4-3 and TRBJ1-2; 9 bases are a match to TRBD1. CDR3 length: 16 amino acids. Per the germline V gene, CDR1 is LGHNA and CDR2 is YSLEER. Trimming cost V 2 bases and J 4 bases; bases outside gene matches: 8. This CDR3 is CASSQTGTGKTYGYTF. Here the CDR3 DNA reads TGCGCCAGCAGCCAAACCGGGACAGGGAAAACCTATGGCTACACCTTC.

The chain employs TRBV5-4 and TRBJ2-6; 10 positions agree with TRBD1. The CDR3 has 17 residues. Germline V gene data show CDR1 as SGHNT and CDR2 as YYREEE (reference sequence). V lost 0 bases, J lost 3 bases, and 3 bases stayed unmatched. In DNA form, the CDR3 reads TGTGCCAGCAGCTTGGGACAGGGGGCTTTTGGGGCCAACGTCCTGACTTTC. Translation: CASSLGQGAFGANVLTF.

In nucleotides, the CDR3 is TGTGCCAGAATCCAGGGTCCCCGGGAGCTGTTTTTT. Amino acid sequence: CARIQGPRELFF. V is TRBV9 and J is TRBJ2-2; the D gene is possibly TRBD1 (5 bases). Germline lookup yields CDR1 SGDLS and CDR2 YYNGEE. V was shortened by 8 bases and J by 9 bases, with 14 bases between the two germline ends. CDR3 length equals 12 residues.

V is TRBV3-1 (or the pseudogene TRBV3-2) and J is TRBJ2-7, with TRBD2 identical over 8 bases. Germline V gene sequence: CDR1 LGHDT, CDR2 YNNKEL (reference sequence). The CDR3 covers 19 residues. V was clipped by 0 bases and J by 1 base; unmatched bases: 14. CDR3 sequence (DNA): TGTGCCAGCAGCCAAGACCGAAAAGAAAGCGGGAGAAGGTCCTACGAGCAGTACGTC. It is translated as CASSQDRKESGRRSYEQYV.

The rearrangement uses TRBV5-1 and TRBJ2-5; D might be TRBD2 (6 bases). Germline CDR1 SGHRS, CDR2 YFSETQ. The germline V and J ends were trimmed by 0 bases and 5 bases, with 14 bases remaining between them. The CDR3 totals 15 residues. In DNA, the CDR3 is TGCGCCAGCAGCTTGGCGGAGGGTTTGGGGGAGACCCAGTACTTC. Translating it yields CASSLAEGLGETQYF.

This clone was detected only a few times. The V and J genes are TRBV6-5 and TRBJ1-2, with a weak D call TRBD1 (5 bases). The CDR3 runs 13 residues. Looked up from germline, CDR1 is MNHEY and CDR2 is SVGAGI. V was clipped by 2 bases and J by 6 bases, with 10 bases between them. DNA for the CDR3: TGTGCCAGCAGTTACACCCGGGGGAATGGCTACACCTTC. Amino acid sequence: CASSYTRGNGYTF.

This rearrangement joins TRBV2 to TRBJ1-2; no firm D call. Germline V CDR1 and CDR2: SNHLY, FYNNEI. This CDR3 is built from 15 residues. Trimming pared 0 bases from V and 0 bases from J, leaving 8 bases between. CDR3 DNA: TGTGCCAGCAGTGAAGCGCACGGTGCTAACTATGGCTACACCTTC. Translated, it gives CASSEAHGANYGYTF.

This chain connects TRBV29-1 to TRBJ1-4; TRBD1 matches at 7 bases. The germline V gene has CDR1 SQVTM and CDR2 ANQGSEA. This CDR3 has 15 amino acids. Trimming took 7 bases from V and 6 from J; bases not matched to a gene: 14. The CDR3 reads CSAIITGARDEKLFF. The DNA of the CDR3 is TGCAGCGCTATAATTACAGGGGCAAGGGATGAAAAACTGTTTTTT. The full variable domain, its missing parts supplied by reference TRBV29-1 and TRBJ1-4, is SAVISQKPSRDICQRGTSLTIQCQVDSQVTMMFWYRQQPGQSLTLIATANQGSEATYESGFVIDKFPISRPNLTFSTLTVSNMSPEDSSIYLCSAIITGARDEKLFFGSGTQLSVL.

This chain uses TRBV12-5 with TRBJ2-7, with 11 nucleotides matching TRBD2. V shed 5 bases and J 9 bases; nucleotides not matched to a gene: 15. The germline V gene encodes CDR1 LGHNT and CDR2 FRNRAP. The CDR3 covers 16 residues. The CDR3 reads CASGNLGTSGLRWQYV. Here the CDR3 DNA reads TGTGCTAGTGGTAATCTCGGGACTAGCGGCCTACGATGGCAGTACGTC.

The CDR3 is CASSHTRRPLSYEQYV. Written as DNA, the CDR3 is TGCGCCAGCAGTCACACGCGGAGACCACTCTCCTACGAGCAGTACGTC. The V and J genes are TRBV23-1 and TRBJ2-7; D ambiguous. TRBV23-1 is classed as an ORF, of uncertain function. V dropped 3 bases and J dropped 0 bases, with 15 bases sitting between them. This CDR3 contains 16 residues.

The chain couples TRBV4-3 to TRBJ2-1; 7 bases match TRBD2. Germline V gene data show CDR1 as LGHNA and CDR2 as YSLEER. This CDR3 is built from 16 residues. The junction had 3 bases not matched to a gene; V was cut back by 1 base and J by 0 bases. The CDR3, as DNA: TGCGCCAGCAGCCAAGTACTAGCGCACTCCTACAATGAGCAGTTCTTC. Translation: CASSQVLAHSYNEQFF.

As to this clone: Within the sample, other DNA sequences also encode this same CDR3. V and J are TRBV7-2 and TRBJ2-3; TRBD1 might be the D (6 bases). V lost 3 bases to trimming and J lost 6 bases, with 13 bases between them. The CDR3 runs 14 residues. Germline CDR1 reads SGHTA; CDR2 reads FQGNSA. The CDR3: CASSLGHSTDTQYF. The CDR3 DNA reads as TGTGCCAGCAGCTTGGGACACAGTACGGATACGCAGTATTTT.

This clone has a single count. The chain joins TRBV2 to TRBJ1-2; D perhaps matches TRBD1 (6 bases). Trimming removed 10 bases from V and 8 bases from J, with 17 bases in between. The V gene's germline CDR1 is SNHLY and CDR2 FYNNEI. This CDR3 has 12 amino acids. The CDR3 reads CAIGQWQTGYTF. DNA of the CDR3: TGTGCCATAGGACAGTGGCAGACCGGCTACACCTTC.